The source of this T cell receptor (beta chain) is a study of shared clonotypes between healthy human individuals. Across the whole study: Every donor yielded three CD4 naive, three CD4 memory, two CD8 naive and one CD8 memory plate. Study-wide findings and caveats: With several donors compared, around 5% of naive CD4 clonotypes were shared. Lower generation probabilities were found for non-shared clonotypes than for those shared by all four donors.

About this clone itself: The antigen is undetermined. This sample also contains other DNA sequences that code for the same CDR3.

Deep-level assay runs were performed. Some clones are missing from TCRdb's copy, which holds only in-frame ones; the method was immunoSEQ multiplex PCR. The sample consists of over 2 million clones, roughly 95% of them appearing once. This CDR3 is built from 12 residues. V lost 4 bases and J 6 bases, leaving 6 bases between the germline ends. CDR1 is SEHNR, CDR2 FQNEAQ, per germline (reference sequence). Terminally differentiated effector memory CD45RA+ cells were excluded from the naive CD8 cells, which were CD45RO-negative and positively selected for CCR7. The receptor comes from a man between 18 and 29 years old in good health. J is TRBJ2-2 and V is TRBV7-9, with D unclear. The sequenced sample consisted of naive CD8+ T cells sorted from blood. The CDR3 DNA is TGTGCCAGCAGCTCCGGCGCCGGGGAGCTGTTTTTT. This sequence encodes CASSSGAGELFF.